These T cell receptor beta chains were read from a single sample in a study of spatial heterogeneity in lung cancer. TCRdb used MiXCR to reprocess the 5' RACE reads, holding one entry per CDR3 protein. Among roughly 82,000 distinct CDR3 sequences listed, 10% to 15% were seen once. Material: PBMCs, obtained at surgery. These receptors all come from a male donor with early-stage non-small cell lung cancer. CDR3s include the opening cysteine and the closing phenylalanine or tryptophan. D genes are given only for firm matches. Clone size is not always given. Where it is, it says once, few, many or a class for expanded clones.

d_gene	v_gene	len	j_gene	abundance	CDR3nt	CDR3aa
TRBD1	TRBV5-1	14	TRBJ1-6	NA	TGCGCCAGCAGCCCAGGACAGGGGCATTCACCCCTCCACTTT	CASSPGQGHSPLHF
TRBD2	TRBV6-5	13	TRBJ2-1	NA	TGTGCCAGCAGGGCGGGAGGGTACAATGAGCAGTTCTTC	CASRAGGYNEQFF
NA	TRBV5-1	14	TRBJ2-5	NA	TGCGCCAGCAGCCTCCAGGGACACCAAGAGACCCAGTACTTC	CASSLQGHQETQYF
NA	TRBV20-1	11	TRBJ1-1	few	TGCAGTGCTAGAGAATTAACTGAAGCTTTCTTT	CSARELTEAFF
TRBD1	TRBV4-2	17	TRBJ2-7	many	TGTGCCAGCAGCCAAGACTCCACCGGGACAGGGGACTACGAGCAGTACTTC	CASSQDSTGTGDYEQYF
NA	TRBV11-2	15	TRBJ2-1	many	TGTGCCAGCAGCTCCTCGGGCGGGGCCTACAATGAGCAGTTCTTC	CASSSSGGAYNEQFF
TRBD2	TRBV12-3/TRBV12-4	16	TRBJ2-2	many	TGTGCCAGCAGTTCTAGACTAGCGGGGTTCACCGGGGAGCTGTTTTTT	CASSSRLAGFTGELFF
TRBD1	TRBV29-1	14	TRBJ1-2	few	TGCAGCGTTGAAAGAGGGGGGACAGCTTATGGCTACACCTTC	CSVERGGTAYGYTF
TRBD2	TRBV3-1	15	TRBJ2-5	few	TGTGCCAGCAGATACGACACGGGGGGCCAAGAGACCCAGTACTTC	CASRYDTGGQETQYF
TRBD1	TRBV6-1	15	TRBJ2-5	few	TGTGCCAGCAGTCCTACTAGGGGGCGCGGAGAGACCCAGTACTTC	CASSPTRGRGETQYF
TRBD2	TRBV7-9	15	TRBJ2-5	NA	TGTGCCAGCAGCTTCGGGACTAGCCGTGGAGAGACCCAGTACTTC	CASSFGTSRGETQYF
TRBD1	TRBV7-9	12	TRBJ1-2	NA	TGTGCCAGCAGCTCAGGGGGGAATGGCTACACCTTC	CASSSGGNGYTF
NA	TRBV12-3/TRBV12-4	15	TRBJ2-2	many	TGTGCCAGCAGTCCGCTGAGCGGAAACACCGGGGAGCTGTTTTTT	CASSPLSGNTGELFF
TRBD2	TRBV6-1	14	TRBJ2-7	few	TGTGCCAGCAGTGAGGGGACTATTCAACGGGAGCAGTACTTC	CASSEGTIQREQYF
NA	TRBV7-9	14	TRBJ1-1	NA	TGTGCCAGCAGCCTGGGGAGGGCGAACACTGAAGCTTTCTTT	CASSLGRANTEAFF
TRBD2	TRBV19	16	TRBJ2-3	few	TGTGCCAGTAGCCATCCGGGACTAGCGGGGATGGATACGCAGTATTTT	CASSHPGLAGMDTQYF
TRBD1	TRBV28	15	TRBJ2-2	few	TGTGCCAGCAGTTCGGGACAGGGATACACCGGGGAGCTGTTTTTT	CASSSGQGYTGELFF
NA	TRBV28	15	TRBJ2-5	NA	TGTGCCAGCAGTCCCCCGACGGCGTACCAAGAGACCCAGTACTTC	CASSPPTAYQETQYF
NA	TRBV3-1	15	TRBJ2-3	NA	TGTGCCAGCAGCCAATCTTTCGGGGACACAGATACGCAGTATTTT	CASSQSFGDTDTQYF
NA	TRBV29-1	13	TRBJ1-1	many	TGCAGCGTTGATGGGCAGGGCCACACTGAAGCTTTCTTT	CSVDGQGHTEAFF
TRBD1	TRBV7-9	15	TRBJ1-5	few	TGTGCCAGCAGCTTTGGACAGGGTTATATTACGCCCCAGCATTTT	CASSFGQGYITPQHF
TRBD1	TRBV5-1	14	TRBJ1-5	many	TGCGCCAGCAGCCCCGAGACAGGGAAACAGCCCCAGCATTTT	CASSPETGKQPQHF
NA	TRBV29-1	13	TRBJ2-3	NA	TGCAGCGTTTCCAGGGGCCGGTTGGATACGCAGTATTTT	CSVSRGRLDTQYF
TRBD2	TRBV6-5	16	TRBJ2-3	few	TGTGCCAGCAGTTCCCTCGGAACGGGAGGCTCAGATACGCAGTATTTT	CASSSLGTGGSDTQYF
TRBD1	TRBV29-1	11	TRBJ1-3	many	TGCAGCGTTGAAGTTCGGACAGGTCTATATTTT	CSVEVRTGLYF
NA	TRBV7-6	15	TRBJ1-1	few	TGTGCCAGCAGCTTAGGAACAGGGATAAACACTGAAGCTTTCTTT	CASSLGTGINTEAFF
NA	TRBV6-5	12	TRBJ2-2	NA	TGTGCCAGCAGGGGGGCCGCCGGGGAGCTGTTTTTT	CASRGAAGELFF
NA	TRBV5-1	15	TRBJ2-7	many	TGCGCCAGCAGCTTGCAGGGACCCTACTCCTACGAGCAGTACTTC	CASSLQGPYSYEQYF
NA	TRBV20-1	14	TRBJ1-1	many	TGCAGTGCTAGAAAGGCAGGGAGGAACACTGAAGCTTTCTTT	CSARKAGRNTEAFF